The present T cell receptor beta chain was sequenced within a study of shared clonotypes between healthy human individuals. Germline V lookup: CDR1 SGHRS, CDR2 YFSETQ. V was pared by 0 bases and J by 0 bases, with 14 bases between. This CDR3 region has 17 residues. Study results and limitations: Shared across four donors were about 4.6% of the naive CD4 clonotypes.

Concerning this clone: What it binds is unknown.

Partitioning of CD4+ cells yielded a CD45RA+ naive subset and a CD45RA-negative memory subset. When replicate PCRs were run on sorted subsets, they used around 200 ng DNA, about 31,000 T cell genomes. As originally analysed: Filtering was not the same, since immunoSEQ gave junction-only sequences without quality scores. Here immunoSEQ multiplex PCR was the method, and the copy in TCRdb shows in-frame clones only, minus some. V, J and clone size are those of that table, while D and trimming were read from the DNA. The data contain 2 million or so clones, 85% to 95% of them singletons. This receptor was taken from a young man in good health. Sequencing was carried out using naive CD4+ T cells sorted from blood. The subset: CD45RA+ positively selected. The V and J genes are TRBV5-1 and TRBJ2-3; the D is unclear. CDR3 loop: CASSLVAVTSSTDTQYF. In DNA form, the CDR3 reads TGCGCCAGCAGCTTGGTTGCAGTAACGTCGAGCACAGATACGCAGTATTTT.